Ten or more counts support the clone carrying this T cell receptor (beta chain). TCRdb analysed the PCR reads with MiXCR anew, one entry per CDR3 protein. The data contain fewer than 100,000 distinct CDR3 sequences, 50% to 65% of them seen just once; the ten biggest clones take up approximately 14%. These data belong to a study of CDR3 diversity in severe acne. The CDR3 covers 17 residues. The V and J ends lost 4 bases and 0 bases respectively, with 18 bases between them. Looked up from germline, CDR1 is SEHNR and CDR2 is FQNEAQ (reference sequence). The chain joins TRBV7-9 to TRBJ1-2; D might be TRBD1 (5 bases). The receptor was derived from a male donor in good health, without acne. The sequenced sample was blood. This CDR3 is CASSSEGRATANYGYTF. For the CDR3, the DNA is TGTGCCAGCAGCTCCGAGGGGAGGGCAACAGCTAACTATGGCTACACCTTC.